Ten or more counts support the clone carrying this T cell receptor (beta chain). Its antigen remains unidentified. V lost 2 bases and J 7 bases, leaving 14 bases between the germline ends. Germline-derived CDR1 and CDR2 are SGHTA and FQGNSA. CDR3 size: 14 residues. TCRdb re-analysed the 5' RACE reads in MiXCR, keeping a single row per CDR3 protein. Here the sample spans 10,000 to 11,000 distinct CDR3 sequences, 7.5% to 9% being singletons. This sample is drawn from a study of spatial heterogeneity in lung cancer. General study findings and limits: Tumors with more nonsynonymous mutations had more expanded intratumoral alpha and beta TCRs.

Time point reported: sample taken at primary tumor resection. Source: lung tumor tissue, taken at surgery. The chain recombines TRBV7-2 with TRBJ1-2; D gene uncertain. The clonotype was recovered from a female donor with early-stage non-small cell lung cancer. The CDR3 loop reads CASSLSEQAFGYTF. The CDR3 DNA reads as TGTGCCAGCAGCTTAAGTGAGCAGGCCTTTGGCTACACCTTC.